The table lists the clone carrying this T cell receptor beta chain with a few counts. Its antigen remains unknown. 13 Jbeta primers and 60 Vbeta primers were used for the PCR. TCRdb's copy holds only in-frame clones and misses some; the assay was immunoSEQ multiplex PCR. This sample has some 96,000 clones, with 78% found just once. The data belong to a study of cytomegalovirus exposure and HLA in healthy donors. Regarding the study as a whole: In a later analysis, donors in an Asian-associated ancestry cluster reportedly had fewer N-insertions in productive TCRs than the cohort mean.

The ends lost 3 bases at V and 1 base at J; junction bases unmatched: 14. Germline loops: CDR1 SEHNR, CDR2 FQNEAQ (reference sequence). CDR3 length: 18 residues. This clonotype originated in a woman aged 60-75 years in good health and CMV-seronegative. The rearrangement links TRBV7-9 to TRBJ1-2, with 7 bases aligning to TRBD1. Sequenced sample: PBMCs. CDR3 loop: CASSLGRTGQIHNYGYTF. The CDR3 nucleotides are TGTGCCAGCAGCTTGGGAAGAACGGGACAGATACATAACTATGGCTACACCTTC.